What follows are 16 T cell receptor beta chains derived from one specimen sequenced in a study of blood T cell repertoires in COVID-19. TCRdb's table, derived via immunoSEQ multiplex PCR, lists solely in-frame clones and lacks some. The table has 300,000 to 400,000 clones, 80% to 90% seen once. The sample taken for sequencing was peripheral blood. The origin of the receptors is an older woman with COVID-19, enrolled during active disease.

This chain's CDR3 is CASSPEGQGNQPQHF. The CDR3 bases are TGTGCCAGCTCACCAGAGGGACAGGGCAATCAGCCCCAGCATTTT. This rearrangement joins TRBV18 to TRBJ1-5; 8 nucleotides line up with TRBD1. Germline CDR1 is KGHSH and CDR2 is LQKENI. The CDR3 is 15 residues long. V lost 2 bases to trimming and J lost 2 bases; unmatched junction nucleotides: 2.

The genes are TRBV18 and TRBJ2-1, with D tentatively TRBD1 (5 bases). Germline V CDR1 and CDR2: KGHSH, LQKENI. V lost 2 bases, J lost 7 bases, and 12 bases lay in between. The CDR3 has 14 residues. The CDR3, as DNA: TGTGCCAGCTCACCAGACAGTTTGAGTAATGAGCAGTTCTTC. Residues: CASSPDSLSNEQFF.

This rearrangement joins TRBV5-4 to TRBJ2-1, with 8 bases lining up with TRBD2. V lost 0 bases and J lost 10; bases outside the gene matches: 9. This CDR3 is 15 amino acids long. Looked up from germline, CDR1 is SGHNT and CDR2 is YYREEE (reference sequence). For the CDR3, the DNA is TGTGCCAGCAGCTTGGGATCCGGGGGGGCCTGGGAGCAGTTCTTC. Its translation is CASSLGSGGAWEQFF.

This chain uses TRBV12-3 or TRBV12-4 with TRBJ1-2, with D possibly being TRBD1 (6 bases). Trimming took 5 bases from V and 4 from J, leaving 11 bases between them. The CDR3 length is 13 residues. The CDR3 nucleotides are TGTGCCAGCAGTCAGGACAGAGCCTATGGCTACACCTTC. The encoded protein is CASSQDRAYGYTF.

This clone appeared a single time. The chain uses TRBV7-3 and TRBJ2-2, with D possibly matching TRBD2 (5 bases). Germline CDR1 SGHTA, CDR2 FQGTGA. This CDR3 contains 15 residues. V lost 6 bases to trimming and J lost 6 bases, with 17 bases between them. CDR3 in amino acids: CASRPTRRSSGELFF. The CDR3 DNA sequence: TGTGCCAGCAGGCCCACTAGGAGGTCGTCCGGGGAGCTGTTTTTT.

This chain joins TRBV7-2 and TRBJ1-2; TRBD1 might be the D (5 bases). V was pared by 0 bases and J by 0 bases, with 11 bases between. The CDR3 has 16 residues. Germline CDR1 and CDR2: SGHTA and FQGNSA. The CDR3 DNA sequence: TGTGCCAGCAGCTTAGCTCAGGGAGGAGCTAACTATGGCTACACCTTC. It specifies CASSLAQGGANYGYTF.

This rearrangement joins TRBV3-1 (or the pseudogene TRBV3-2) to TRBJ2-6, with 7 bases fitting TRBD2. The germline gives CDR1 LGHDT, CDR2 YNNKEL (reference sequence). The CDR3 runs to 18 residues. Unmatched junction bases numbered 5, after V lost 0 bases and J lost 0 bases. Here the CDR3 reads CASSQDVGLFSGANVLTF. The DNA of the CDR3 is TGTGCCAGCAGCCAAGATGTGGGACTATTCTCTGGGGCCAACGTCCTGACTTTC.

This chain connects TRBV7-9 to TRBJ1-1, with TRBD1 matching over 9 bases. The CDR3 sequence is 17 residues long. Per germline, CDR1 SEHNR and CDR2 FQNEAQ (reference sequence). V lost 4 bases to trimming and J lost 8 bases; unmatched junction nucleotides: 17. The CDR3 DNA reads TGTGCCAGCAGCTCCTCCCTGCGGGACAGGGCTTCCATGGAAGCTTTCTTT. Amino acids: CASSSSLRDRASMEAFF.

This chain connects TRBV7-3 to TRBJ2-7, with TRBD1 matching 8 bases. The germline CDR1 and CDR2 sequences are SGHTA and FQGTGA. This CDR3 has 15 residues. V was clipped by 2 bases and J by 1 base; unmatched bases: 4. CDR3 DNA sequence: TGTGCCAGCAGCTTAGCCGGGACAGGTTCCTACGAGCAGTACTTC. It is translated as CASSLAGTGSYEQYF.

This clone was seen only once. J is TRBJ1-2 and V is TRBV11-3; TRBD1 matches 8 bases. This CDR3 has 13 amino acids. Germline-derived CDR1 and CDR2 are SGHNT and YENEEA. With 4 bases clipped from V and 7 bases from J, the junction kept 5 bases outside the gene matches. CDR3 protein: CASSSGTGGGYTF. The CDR3 DNA sequence: TGTGCCAGCAGCTCGGGGACAGGAGGTGGCTACACCTTC. The entire variable domain, with the rest obtained from reference TRBV11-3 and TRBJ1-2, is as follows: EAGVVQSPRYKIIEKKQPVAFWCNPISGHNTLYWYLQNLGQGPELLIRYENEEAVDDSQLPKDRFSAERLKGVDSTLKIQPAELGDSAVYLCASSSGTGGGYTFGSGTRLTVV.

In its sample, this clone was seen once. The V gene is TRBV7-8, the J gene TRBJ1-1; unclear D gene. The germline CDR1 and CDR2 sequences are SGHVS and FQNEAQ. The CDR3 sequence is 12 residues long. The V end was cut by 5 bases, the J end by 11 bases, with 15 bases between. CDR3 loop: CASSRLGGGAFF. The CDR3 DNA reads as TGTGCCAGCAGCCGTCTGGGTGGAGGGGCTTTCTTT. Based on the CDR3 plus reference TRBV7-8 and TRBJ1-1, the full variable domain is GAGVSQSPRYKVAKRGQDVALRCDPISGHVSLFWYQQALGQGPEFLTYFQNEAQLDKSGLPSDRFFAERPEGSVSTLKIQRTQQEDSAVYLCASSRLGGGAFFGQGTRLTVV.

The chain combines TRBV6-5 with TRBJ1-5; 9 nucleotides align to TRBD1. V dropped 6 bases and J dropped 2; count of bases not matched to a gene: 5. Looked up from germline, CDR1 is MNHEY and CDR2 is SVGAGI. CDR3 length: 15 residues. The CDR3 nucleotides read TGTGCCAGCAGCCGACAGGGGGGAGGCAATCAGCCCCAGCATTTT. Translation gives CASSRQGGGNQPQHF.

The CDR3 region has the DNA TGTGCCAGCAGCCCACCAAGGGGAGGTGGCTACACCTTC. Its translation is CASSPPRGGGYTF. The rearrangement joins TRBV7-2 to TRBJ1-2, with a tentative D call TRBD1 (5 bases). Trimming left V 5 bases short and J 7 bases short, with 14 bases between. This CDR3 has 13 amino acids. In germline, CDR1 is SGHTA, CDR2 FQGNSA.

The chain couples TRBV19 to TRBJ1-3; D remains ambiguous. The CDR3 is 15 residues long. The V gene lost 3 bases and the J gene lost 0 bases, with 9 bases spanning the gap. Germline V gene data show CDR1 as LNHDA and CDR2 as SQIVND (reference sequence). CDR3 sequence: CASSIPGFSGNTIYF. CDR3 DNA: TGTGCCAGTAGTATCCCGGGATTCTCTGGAAACACCATATATTTT.

V is TRBV7-2 and J is TRBJ2-7, with TRBD2 as a possible D gene (6 bases). The CDR3 consists of 15 residues. CDR1 is SGHTA, CDR2 FQGNSA, per germline. Trimming stripped 0 bases from V and 2 bases from J, with 11 bases between. CDR3 coding DNA: TGTGCCAGCAGCTTAGCAGGCGCGGGGACCTACGAGCAGTACTTC. It encodes CASSLAGAGTYEQYF. Using reference TRBV7-2 and TRBJ2-7 for the parts outside the CDR3, the full variable domain is GAGVSQSPSNKVTEKGKDVELRCDPISGHTALYWYRQSLGQGLEFLIYFQGNSAPDKSGLPSDRFSAERTGGSVSTLTIQRTQQEDSAVYLCASSLAGAGTYEQYFGPGTRLTVT.

The rearrangement links TRBV27 to TRBJ2-2, with D possibly being TRBD1 (6 bases). There are 15 residues in the CDR3. Germline CDR1 MNHEY, CDR2 SMNVEV (reference sequence). Trimming stripped 1 base from V and 5 bases from J, with 11 bases between. CDR3: CASSLWTVGTGELFF. CDR3 sequence (DNA): TGTGCCAGCAGTTTATGGACAGTAGGAACCGGGGAGCTGTTTTTT.